Presented here are 3 T cell receptor beta chains from one specimen sequenced in a study of PD-1 blockade in mismatch repair-deficient tumors. Sequencing was performed with immunoSEQ multiplex PCR; in TCRdb, only in-frame clones are kept and a portion is missing. The profile shows around 30,000 clones, over 80% of them singletons. This specimen consisted of PBMCs, obtained roughly 6 weeks after starting pembrolizumab. The receptors come from an adult with mismatch repair-deficient cancer.

By sample fraction, this clone is large (0.1 to 1%). The chain joins TRBV30 to TRBJ1-2; 7 bases agree with TRBD1. The CDR3 loop spans 14 amino acids. J gave up 8 bases and V 6 bases, and 15 bases lay outside the gene matches. Germline V lookup: CDR1 GTSNPN, CDR2 SVGIG (reference sequence). The CDR3 protein is CACPAIHRQGGYTF. CDR3 in DNA: TGTGCCTGCCCCGCAATTCACAGACAGGGCGGCTACACCTTC.

The chain links TRBV6-4 to TRBJ1-1, with D possibly TRBD1 on 5 matching bases. V dropped 5 bases and J dropped 3 bases, with 13 bases sitting between them. Germline V lookup: CDR1 MRHNA, CDR2 SNTAGT. This CDR3 region has 14 residues. The CDR3 loop reads CASSSTGEDTEAFF. The CDR3 DNA reads TGTGCCAGCAGTTCAACGGGGGAAGACACTGAAGCTTTCTTT.

The rearrangement links TRBV5-1 to TRBJ2-5, with 13 bases identical to TRBD2. CDR1 and CDR2 from the germline V gene are SGHRS and YFSETQ. This CDR3 is 18 amino acids long. V lost 4 bases, J lost 0 bases, and 9 bases stayed unmatched. The CDR3: CASSPGTSGNQYQETQYF. The DNA for the CDR3 is TGCGCCAGCAGCCCCGGGACTAGCGGGAATCAGTACCAAGAGACCCAGTACTTC.